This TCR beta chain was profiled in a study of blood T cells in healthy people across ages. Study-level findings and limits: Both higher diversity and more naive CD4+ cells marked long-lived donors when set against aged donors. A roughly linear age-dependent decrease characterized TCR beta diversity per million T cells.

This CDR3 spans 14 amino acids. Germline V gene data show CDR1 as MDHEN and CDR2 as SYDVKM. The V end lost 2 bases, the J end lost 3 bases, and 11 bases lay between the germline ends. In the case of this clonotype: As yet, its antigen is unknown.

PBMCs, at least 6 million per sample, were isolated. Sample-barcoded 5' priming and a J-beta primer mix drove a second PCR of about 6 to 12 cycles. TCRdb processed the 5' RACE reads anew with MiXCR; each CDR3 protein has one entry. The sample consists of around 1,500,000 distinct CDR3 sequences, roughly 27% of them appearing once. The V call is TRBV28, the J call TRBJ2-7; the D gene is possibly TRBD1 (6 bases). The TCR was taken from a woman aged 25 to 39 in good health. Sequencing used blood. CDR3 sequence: CASSLLGRGYEQYF. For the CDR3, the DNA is TGTGCCAGCAGTTTACTGGGCAGGGGCTACGAGCAGTACTTC.